The count of the clone carrying this T cell receptor (beta chain) is one. This specimen comes from a study of beta chain features in type 1 diabetes. This CDR3 has 17 residues. Sequencing targeted expressed TCRB transcripts, as all isolated RNA had been reverse transcribed. Sequencing was performed with immunoSEQ multiplex PCR; in TCRdb, only in-frame clones are kept and a portion is missing. The sample carries roughly 41,000 clones, more than 40% recorded once. The chain recombines TRBV21-1 with TRBJ1-3. TRBV21-1 is termed a pseudogene. The origin of this receptor is a woman between 18 and 29 years old in good health. The sequencing sample was made of central memory CD4+ T cells from blood. The DNA of the CDR3 is TGTGCCAGCAGGGCGAGACTAGCTACAACACGACGAAACACCATATATTTT. It codes for CASRARLATTRRNTIYF.